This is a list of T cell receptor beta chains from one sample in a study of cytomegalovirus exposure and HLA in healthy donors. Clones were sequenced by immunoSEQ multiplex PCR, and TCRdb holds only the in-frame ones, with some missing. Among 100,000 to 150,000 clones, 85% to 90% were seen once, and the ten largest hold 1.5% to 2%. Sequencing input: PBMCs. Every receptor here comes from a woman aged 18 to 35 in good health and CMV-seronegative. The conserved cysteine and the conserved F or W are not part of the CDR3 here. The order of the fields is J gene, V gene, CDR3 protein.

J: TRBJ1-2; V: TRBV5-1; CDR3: ASSLAQNAQGDGYT
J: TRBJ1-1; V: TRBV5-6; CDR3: ASSLSQALNTEAF
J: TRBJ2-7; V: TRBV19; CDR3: ASSITGTGVYEQY
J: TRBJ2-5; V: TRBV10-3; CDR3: AISGPGLAGGPRETQY
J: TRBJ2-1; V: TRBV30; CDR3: AWSVASGAYNEQF
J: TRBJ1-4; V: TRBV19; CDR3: ASSRTGAGEKLF
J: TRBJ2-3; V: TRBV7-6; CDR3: ASSLQRGVTDTQY
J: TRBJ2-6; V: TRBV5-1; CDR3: ASSLVPGSGANVLT
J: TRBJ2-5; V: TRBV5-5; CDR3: ASSLSGTTGWGETQY
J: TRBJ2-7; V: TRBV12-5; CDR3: ASGLVLGEAARVSYEQY
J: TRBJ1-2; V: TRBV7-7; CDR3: ASSLWHRGNYGYT
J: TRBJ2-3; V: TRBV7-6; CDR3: ASSITSGTSRDTQY
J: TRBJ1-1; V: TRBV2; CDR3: ASSEADRGSEGHTEAF
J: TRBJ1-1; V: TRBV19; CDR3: GPNTEAF
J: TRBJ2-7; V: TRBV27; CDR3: ASSSHRGYYEQY
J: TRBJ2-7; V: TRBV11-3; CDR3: ASSPWDRPYEQY
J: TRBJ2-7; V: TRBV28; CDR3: ASSLDISYEQY
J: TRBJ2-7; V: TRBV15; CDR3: ATTPDRGVYEQY
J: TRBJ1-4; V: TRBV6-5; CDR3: ASSPDRGANEKLF
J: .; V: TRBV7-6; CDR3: ASSLGGIQNEQY
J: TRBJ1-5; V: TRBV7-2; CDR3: ASSLFTSRSNQPQH
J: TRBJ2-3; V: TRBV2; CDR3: ASSGQQGTDTQY
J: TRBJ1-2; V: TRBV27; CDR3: ASSFSNLRGDYGYT
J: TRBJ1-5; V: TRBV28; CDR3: ASSDREAPNQPQH
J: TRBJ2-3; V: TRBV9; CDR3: ASSVPLAGDSTDTQY
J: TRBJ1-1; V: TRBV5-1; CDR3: ASSSPRDSAVDTEAF
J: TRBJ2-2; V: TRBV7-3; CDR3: ASSLSVGPNTGELF
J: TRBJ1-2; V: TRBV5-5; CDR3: ASGQGDYGYT
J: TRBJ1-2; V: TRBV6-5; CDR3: ASRLNLGGYT
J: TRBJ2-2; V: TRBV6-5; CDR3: ASSYGPGELF
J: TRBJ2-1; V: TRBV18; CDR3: ASSPQRDRVYNEQF
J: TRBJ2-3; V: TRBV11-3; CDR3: ASSEGLVNTDTQY
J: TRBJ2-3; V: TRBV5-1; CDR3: ASSLDVLAGADTQY
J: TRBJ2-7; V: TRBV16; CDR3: ASSQSGGGKQY
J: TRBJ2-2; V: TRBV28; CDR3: ASSYSQGAANTGELF
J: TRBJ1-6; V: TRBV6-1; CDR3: ASSDAAEMFNSPLH
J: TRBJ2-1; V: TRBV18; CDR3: ASFRTSGHEQF
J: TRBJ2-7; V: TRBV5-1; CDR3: ASSLEAGYEQY
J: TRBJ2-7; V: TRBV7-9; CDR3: ASSPPGALEY
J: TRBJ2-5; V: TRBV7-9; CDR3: ADRMDSQETQY
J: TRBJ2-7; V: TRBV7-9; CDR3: ASSPRDRAYEQY
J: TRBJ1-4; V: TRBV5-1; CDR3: ASRDRSTNEKLF
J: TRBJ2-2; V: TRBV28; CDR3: ASVLGGTGELF
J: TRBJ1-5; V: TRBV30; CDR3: AWSGGDNQPQH
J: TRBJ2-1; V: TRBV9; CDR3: ASSVVSSGSYEQF
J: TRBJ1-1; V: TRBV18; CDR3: ASSTDRGPITNTEAF
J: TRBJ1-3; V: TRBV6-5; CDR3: ASSGPSSGNTIY
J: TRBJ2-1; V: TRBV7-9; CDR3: ASSNLAGGSYNEQF